This TCR beta chain was sequenced during a study of T-cell memory formation after mild COVID-19. Overall study context: In these data, TCR clusters were largely donor specific. General observations from the study: Nothing confirmed that second-wave clones peaking on day 37 were specific for SARS-CoV-2.

This clonotype showed up just a few times. Antigen: not known. The 5'RACE method, run with constant-segment primers, produced TCR alpha and TCR beta cDNA libraries (carrying sample barcodes and UMIs). TCRdb reprocessed the 5' RACE reads via MiXCR and lists one record per CDR3 protein. The table shows roughly 340,000 distinct CDR3 sequences, with more than 20% occurring only once. Germline V gene lookup returns CDR1 SGHVS and CDR2 FNYEAQ. The ends lost 5 bases at V and 7 bases at J; junction bases unmatched: 11. CDR3 size: 15 residues. The sample comprised PBMCs or a T cell subset sorted from them (not recorded which). The sequence was obtained from a man between 18 and 35 years old who had mild COVID-19 (a few samples of this study predate the infection). Cell type and time point are not known. The genes are TRBV7-6 and TRBJ2-1; 7 nucleotides agree with TRBD1. The CDR3, as DNA: TGTGCCAGCAGCCTGGGACAGCAGAGCCTAAATGAGCAGTTCTTC. Encoded protein: CASSLGQQSLNEQFF.